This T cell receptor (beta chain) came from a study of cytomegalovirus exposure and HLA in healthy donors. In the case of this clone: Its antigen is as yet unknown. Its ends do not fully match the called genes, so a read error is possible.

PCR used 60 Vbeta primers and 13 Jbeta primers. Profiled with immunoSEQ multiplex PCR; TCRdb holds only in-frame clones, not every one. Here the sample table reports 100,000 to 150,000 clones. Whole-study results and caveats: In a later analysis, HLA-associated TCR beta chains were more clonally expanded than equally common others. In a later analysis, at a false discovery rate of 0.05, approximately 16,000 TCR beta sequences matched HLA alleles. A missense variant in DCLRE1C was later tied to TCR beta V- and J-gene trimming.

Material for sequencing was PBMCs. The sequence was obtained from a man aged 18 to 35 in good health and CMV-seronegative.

CDR3 protein: CASSVGPGELFF. CDR3 nucleotides: TGCGCCAGCAGTGTGGGTCCCGGGGAGTTGTTTTTT. V usage is TRBV10-2 and J usage is TRBJ2-2, with a possible D match to TRBD2 (5 bases). The CDR3 is 12 amino acids. Germline values: CDR1 WSHSY, CDR2 SAAADI.